This entry is about one T cell receptor (beta chain). The antigen this receptor binds is unknown. No qualities accompany the bases; no much larger clone lies one base away. Libraries were made using the immunoSEQ multiplex PCR assay. TCRdb took over this immuneACCESS table, retaining in-frame rearrangements with V and J assigned. Such tables are incomplete; in checked studies, under half of the missing clones stem from an unresolved V gene, and the remainder is unexplained. Here the sample has tens of thousands of clones; about 90% occur a single time. The top ten clonotypes cover just under 0.2% of the sample. CDR1 and CDR2 (LNHDA, SQIVND) derive from the germline V gene (reference sequence). V and J lose 8 bases and 0 bases, and a span of 19 bases separates them. From the cysteine up to the phenylalanine, the CDR3 has a length of 16 residues. Just the 48-base CDR3 DNA is kept, in frame starting at base 1.

The source of the sample is a study of T cell changes during pregnancy in multiple sclerosis (dated by TCRdb to the late 2010s). Looking at the study overall: Changes in the T cell repertoire over the course of pregnancy were examined in this study in women with multiple sclerosis.

This TCR was sampled from a female donor with multiple sclerosis, enrolled in a pregnancy study. The V and J segments used are TRBV19 and TRBJ1-1, with TRBD1 perhaps the D gene, on 6 matching bases. Specimen: CD4+ T cells from peripheral blood mononuclear cells, collected in the second trimester of pregnancy. The CDR3 region reads CASLQGRRGMNTEAFF. The DNA sequence is TGTGCCAGTCTACAGGGTAGGAGAGGAATGAACACTGAAGCTTTCTTT.